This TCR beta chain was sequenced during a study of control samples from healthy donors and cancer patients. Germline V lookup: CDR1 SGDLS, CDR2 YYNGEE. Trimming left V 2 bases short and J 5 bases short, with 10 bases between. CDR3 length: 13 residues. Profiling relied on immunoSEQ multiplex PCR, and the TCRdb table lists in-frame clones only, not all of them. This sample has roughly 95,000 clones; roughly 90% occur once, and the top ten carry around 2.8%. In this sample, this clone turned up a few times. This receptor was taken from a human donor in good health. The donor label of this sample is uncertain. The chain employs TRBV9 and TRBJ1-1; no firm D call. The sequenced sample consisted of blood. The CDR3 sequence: CASSVSLGTEAFF. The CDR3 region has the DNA TGTGCCAGCAGCGTGAGTTTAGGGACTGAAGCTTTCTTT.